This T cell receptor beta chain was obtained from a study of blood T cell repertoires in COVID-19. Some clones are missing from TCRdb's copy, which holds only in-frame ones; the method was immunoSEQ multiplex PCR. The sample has some 200,000 clones, 85% to 90% seen once. This clone was counted once. Germline-derived CDR1 and CDR2 are KGHSH and LQKENI. Trimming left V 1 base short and J 3 bases short, with 9 bases between. The CDR3 totals 14 residues. The clonotype was recovered from a man aged 35-49 years with active or convalescent COVID-19. The rearrangement links TRBV18 to TRBJ1-1; D unresolved. The specimen was peripheral blood. The CDR3 nucleotides read TGTGCCAGCTCACCACGCCGGGGTGACACTGAAGCTTTCTTT. It codes for CASSPRRGDTEAFF.